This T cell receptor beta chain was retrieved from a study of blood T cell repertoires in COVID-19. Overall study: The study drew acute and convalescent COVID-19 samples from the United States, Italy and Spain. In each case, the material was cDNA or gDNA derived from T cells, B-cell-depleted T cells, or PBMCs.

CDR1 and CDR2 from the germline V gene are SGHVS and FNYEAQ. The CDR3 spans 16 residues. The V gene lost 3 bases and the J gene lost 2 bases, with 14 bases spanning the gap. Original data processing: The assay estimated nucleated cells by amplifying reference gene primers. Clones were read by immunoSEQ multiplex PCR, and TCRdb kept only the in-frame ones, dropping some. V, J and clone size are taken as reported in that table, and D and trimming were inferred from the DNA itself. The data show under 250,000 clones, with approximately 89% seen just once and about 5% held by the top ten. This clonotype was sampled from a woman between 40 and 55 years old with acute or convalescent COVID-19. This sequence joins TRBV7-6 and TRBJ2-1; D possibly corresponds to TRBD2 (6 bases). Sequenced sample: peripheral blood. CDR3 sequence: CASSFFLEGTYNEQFF. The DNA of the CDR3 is TGTGCCAGCAGCTTCTTTTTGGAGGGCACCTACAATGAGCAGTTCTTC. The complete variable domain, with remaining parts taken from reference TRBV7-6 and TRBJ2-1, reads GAGVSQSPRYKVTKRGQDVALRCDPISGHVSLYWYRQALGQGPEFLTYFNYEAQQDKSGLPNDRFSAERPEGSISTLTIQRTEQRDSAMYRCASSFFLEGTYNEQFFGPGTRLTVL.